Following are 20 T cell receptor beta chains from one sample sequenced in a study of shared clonotypes between healthy human individuals. Sequencing used immunoSEQ multiplex PCR; TCRdb keeps in-frame clones, though not all of them. The data contain hundreds of thousands of clones, roughly 79% of them singletons. Sequencing input: PBMCs. These receptors all come from a woman aged 40 to 55 in good health. Some clones in this sample may be carry-over from other donors' samples.

The rearrangement joins TRBV4-3 to TRBJ2-6; 7 nucleotides match TRBD2. With V trimmed by 0 bases and J by 1 base, 9 bases remained unmatched. Germline CDR1 LGHNA, CDR2 YSLEER. The CDR3 spans 19 residues. The chain's CDR3 is CASSQEGASGLSGANVLTF. CDR3 nucleotides: TGCGCCAGCAGCCAAGAAGGGGCTAGCGGCTTATCTGGGGCCAACGTCCTGACTTTC.

In this sample, this clone turned up many times. The rearrangement links TRBV19 to TRBJ1-1; D might be TRBD1 (5 bases). The CDR3 extends over 16 amino acids. V lost 1 base, J lost 2 bases, and 14 bases lay in between. Germline V lookup: CDR1 LNHDA, CDR2 SQIVND (reference sequence). CDR3 DNA sequence: TGTGCCAGTAGTATAGGGGTACCGGGGACCAACACTGAAGCTTTCTTT. As protein: CASSIGVPGTNTEAFF.

The gene calls are TRBV13 and TRBJ1-1; the D is unclear. Trimming removed 5 bases at V and 1 base at J, with 8 bases between. The germline V gene encodes CDR1 PRHDT and CDR2 FYEKMQ (reference sequence). The CDR3 is 13 residues long. The CDR3 DNA reads TGTGCCAGCAGCCCACGGAAGAACACTGAAGCTTTCTTT. It is translated as CASSPRKNTEAFF. The variable domain in full, with the rest retrieved from reference TRBV13 and TRBJ1-1, is AAGVIQSPRHLIKEKRETATLKCYPIPRHDTVYWYQQGPGQDPQFLISFYEKMQSDKGSIPDRFSAQQFSDYHSELNMSSLELGDSALYFCASSPRKNTEAFFGQGTRLTVV.

The J gene is TRBJ1-1, the V gene TRBV6-6; a weak D match, TRBD1 (5 bases). The length of the CDR3 is 16 residues. The germline V gene encodes CDR1 MNHNY and CDR2 SVGAGI (reference sequence). V was trimmed by 8 bases and J by 0 bases, leaving 19 bases between them. For the CDR3, the DNA is TGTGCCAGCCGAGATCGGGGGGGAGCTATGAACACTGAAGCTTTCTTT. Translation: CASRDRGGAMNTEAFF.

This clone was picked up many times. This sample includes further DNA sequences coding for the same CDR3. This chain links TRBV18 with TRBJ2-2, with 7 bases aligning to TRBD1. J was trimmed by 4 bases and V by 3 bases; bases with no gene match: 2. Germline lookup yields CDR1 KGHSH and CDR2 LQKENI. This CDR3 is built from 14 residues. The chain's CDR3 is CASSPTGSTGELFF. Written as DNA, the CDR3 is TGTGCCAGCTCACCGACAGGGAGCACCGGGGAGCTGTTTTTT. The whole variable domain, filled in from reference TRBV18 and TRBJ2-2, reads NAGVMQNPRHLVRRRGQEARLRCSPMKGHSHVYWYRQLPEEGLKFMVYLQKENIIDESGMPKERFSAEFPKEGPSILRIQQVVRGDSAAYFCASSPTGSTGELFFGEGSRLTVL.

The V gene is TRBV4-2, the J gene TRBJ2-7; 9 bases agree with TRBD2. The junction had 12 bases not matched to a gene; V was cut back by 0 bases and J by 6 bases. Germline loops: CDR1 LGHNA, CDR2 YNFKEQ. The CDR3 has 17 amino acids. The CDR3 here is CASSQDRISGSTGEQYF. CDR3 in DNA: TGTGCCAGCAGCCAAGATCGAATTAGCGGGAGCACGGGCGAGCAGTACTTC.

This clone has just one count. The chain combines TRBV12-5 with TRBJ2-1; 13 bases align to TRBD2. The germline gives CDR1 LGHNT, CDR2 FRNRAP. The J segment lost 7 bases and the V segment lost 4 bases, leaving 4 bases of the junction unmatched. The length of the CDR3 is 15 residues. CDR3 protein: CASGWTSGSVNEQFF. The CDR3 DNA follows: TGTGCTAGTGGTTGGACTAGCGGGAGTGTGAATGAGCAGTTCTTC.

This sequence joins TRBV30 and TRBJ2-2, with D possibly matching TRBD1 (5 bases). V shed 2 bases and J shed 4 bases, with 8 bases lying between them. The germline CDR1 and CDR2 sequences are GTSNPN and SVGIG (reference sequence). This CDR3 has 13 residues. CDR3 residues: CAWSSRVTGELFF. The CDR3, as DNA: TGTGCCTGGAGTAGCAGGGTCACCGGGGAGCTGTTTTTT. The variable domain in full, completed from reference TRBV30 and TRBJ2-2, reads SQTIHQWPATLVQPVGSPLSLECTVEGTSNPNLYWYRQAAGRGLQLLFYSVGIGQISSEVPQNLSASRPQDRQFILSSKKLLLSDSGFYLCAWSSRVTGELFFGEGSRLTVL.

Note on this clone: This clone may be a read error of a much larger clone one base away. This sequence joins TRBV29-1 and TRBJ2-1; 7 nucleotides match TRBD2. The CDR3 runs to 15 residues. V shed 2 bases and J 3 bases; nucleotides not matched to a gene: 7. Germline V gives CDR1 SQVTM, CDR2 ANQGSEA. CDR3 region: CSVESGARVYNEQFF. In nucleotides, the CDR3 is TGCAGCGTTGAAAGCGGGGCTAGAGTCTACAATGAGCAGTTCTTC.

V gene TRBV10-3 combines with J gene TRBJ2-5; the match to TRBD1 covers 10 bases. The germline V gene has CDR1 ENHRY and CDR2 SYGVKD. V lost 4 bases to trimming and J lost 5 bases; unmatched junction nucleotides: 4. There are 14 residues in the CDR3. CDR3 amino acids: CAISGGQGDETQYF. CDR3 sequence (DNA): TGTGCCATCAGTGGTGGACAGGGGGATGAGACCCAGTACTTC.

Points on this clone: This sample also contains other DNA sequences that code for the same CDR3. V is TRBV2 and J is TRBJ2-2, with D possibly being TRBD2 (6 bases). The V gene lost 8 bases and the J gene lost 4 bases, with 20 bases spanning the gap. Per the germline V gene, CDR1 is SNHLY and CDR2 is FYNNEI. CDR3 length: 16 residues. The CDR3 loop is CASSGTGVGLTGELFF. The CDR3 bases are TGTGCCAGCTCTGGGACGGGGGTCGGTCTCACCGGGGAGCTGTTTTTT.

The count of this clone is one. The same CDR3 also results from other DNA sequences found in this sample. The V and J genes are TRBV18 and TRBJ1-1, with D hard to call. V lost 1 base to trimming and J lost 0 bases, with 0 bases between them. Germline V gives CDR1 KGHSH, CDR2 LQKENI. The CDR3 is 12 amino acids. Here the CDR3 reads CASSPLNTEAFF. CDR3 coding DNA: TGTGCCAGCTCACCACTGAACACTGAAGCTTTCTTT.

This clone is a singleton in its sample. The chain links TRBV10-3 to TRBJ2-5; 7 positions match TRBD2. Trimming at V came to 4 bases and at J to 1 base, leaving 3 bases not matched to a gene. This CDR3 is built from 14 residues. Germline values: CDR1 ENHRY, CDR2 SYGVKD. CDR3: CAISGTSAQETQYF. The CDR3 nucleotides read TGTGCCATCAGTGGAACTAGCGCCCAAGAGACCCAGTACTTC.

The chain couples TRBV6-4 to TRBJ2-1; D is perhaps TRBD2 (6 bases). The germline V gene encodes CDR1 MRHNA and CDR2 SNTAGT. Trimming took off 3 bases at V and 5 bases at J, with 11 bases between the two ends. This CDR3 has 14 amino acids. The DNA of the CDR3 is TGTGCCAGCAGTGATGAGGCGGGACACAATGAGCAGTTCTTC. This sequence encodes CASSDEAGHNEQFF.

The chain is built from TRBV7-9 and TRBJ2-3; a weak D match, TRBD2 (5 bases). V was cut by 1 base and J by 2 bases, with 10 bases left in between. This CDR3 region has 15 residues. From germline, CDR1 is SEHNR and CDR2 FQNEAQ (reference sequence). CDR3 residues: CASSLVGSSTDTQYF. CDR3 coding DNA: TGTGCCAGCAGCTTAGTGGGGAGTTCCACAGATACGCAGTATTTT.

This clone was observed a handful of times. J is TRBJ1-3 and V is TRBV7-2, with D unresolved. Germline assignment: CDR1 SGHTA and CDR2 FQGNSA. Between the trimmed V and J ends, which lost 5 bases and 4 bases, there was a span of 12 bases. The CDR3 spans 14 residues. The CDR3, as DNA: TGTGCCAGCAGCCCTCGGGGTTTAGGAAACACCATATATTTT. It is translated as CASSPRGLGNTIYF.

The chain joins TRBV18 to TRBJ2-1; 11 bases align to TRBD2. Looked up from germline, CDR1 is KGHSH and CDR2 is LQKENI. CDR3 length: 15 residues. V was clipped by 7 bases and J by 4 bases; unmatched bases: 6. CDR3: CASLYGTSGYNEQFF. The CDR3 DNA sequence: TGTGCCAGCTTATACGGGACTAGCGGTTACAATGAGCAGTTCTTC.

CDR3 coding DNA: TGCGCCAGCAGCTTCGACGCGGCGAACACAGATACGCAGTATTTT. This encodes CASSFDAANTDTQYF. The chain carries TRBV5-1 and TRBJ2-3; D is undetermined. This CDR3 spans 15 amino acids. The V and J ends lost 2 bases and 2 bases respectively, with 12 bases between them. From germline, CDR1 is SGHRS and CDR2 YFSETQ.

The chain carries TRBV10-3 and TRBJ1-3, with D possibly being TRBD1 (5 bases). The V end lost 6 bases, the J end lost 0 bases, and 9 bases lay between the germline ends. CDR3 length: 14 residues. CDR1 is ENHRY, CDR2 SYGVKD, per germline. For the CDR3, the DNA is TGTGCCATCAGGGTGGGGGGCTCTGGAAACACCATATATTTT. It encodes CAIRVGGSGNTIYF.

V usage is TRBV7-8 and J usage is TRBJ2-5, with 7 bases that match TRBD2. The end of the DNA aligns better with TRBJ2-7, so the J call may be wrong. CDR1 and CDR2 (germline): SGHVS, FQNEAQ. The length of the CDR3 is 14 residues. CDR3 region: CASSSGGSIYEQYF. CDR3 DNA: TGTGCCAGCAGCTCGGGCGGGAGTATCTACGAGCAGTACTTC.